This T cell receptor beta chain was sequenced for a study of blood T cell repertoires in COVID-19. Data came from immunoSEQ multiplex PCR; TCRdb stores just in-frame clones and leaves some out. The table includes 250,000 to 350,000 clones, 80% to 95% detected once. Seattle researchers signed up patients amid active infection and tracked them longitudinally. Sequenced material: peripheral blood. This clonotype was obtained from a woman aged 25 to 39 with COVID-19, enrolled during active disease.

As DNA, the CDR3 is TGTGCCACCAGTGATCGGACAGGGGGGAGCACAGATACGCAGTATTTT. Encoded protein: CATSDRTGGSTDTQYF. This chain joins TRBV24-1 and TRBJ2-3, with 10 nucleotides matching TRBD1. This CDR3 spans 16 amino acids. Germline CDR1 is KGHDR and CDR2 is SFDVKD. Losses at the gene ends were 3 bases for V and 0 bases for J; bases not matched to a gene: 2.